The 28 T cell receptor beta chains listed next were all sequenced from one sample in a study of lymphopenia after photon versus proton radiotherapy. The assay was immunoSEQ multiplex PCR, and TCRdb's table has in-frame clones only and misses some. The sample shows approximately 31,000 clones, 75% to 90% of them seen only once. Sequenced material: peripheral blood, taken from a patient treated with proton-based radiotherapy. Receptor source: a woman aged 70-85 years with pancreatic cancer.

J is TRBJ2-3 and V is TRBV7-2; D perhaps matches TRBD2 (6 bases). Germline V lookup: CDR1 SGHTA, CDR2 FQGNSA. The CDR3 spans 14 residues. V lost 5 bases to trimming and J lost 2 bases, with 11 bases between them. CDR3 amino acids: CASSPPGLTDTQYF. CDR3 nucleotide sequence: TGTGCCAGCAGCCCTCCGGGACTCACAGATACGCAGTATTTT.

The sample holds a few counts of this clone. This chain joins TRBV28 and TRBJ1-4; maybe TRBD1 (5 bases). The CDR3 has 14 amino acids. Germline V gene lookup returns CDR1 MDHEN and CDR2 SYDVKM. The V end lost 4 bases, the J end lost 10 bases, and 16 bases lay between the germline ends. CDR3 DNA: TGTGCCAGCAGTTCGTGGGGGGAATCTGGAAAACTGTTTTTT. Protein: CASSSWGESGKLFF.

The chain's CDR3 is CASSFMDQWGTIDTQYF. CDR3 bases: TGTGCCAGCAGTTTCATGGATCAGTGGGGGACGATAGATACGCAGTATTTT. The chain employs TRBV28 and TRBJ2-3, with D possibly being TRBD1 or TRBD2 (5 bases each). V was cut by 3 bases and J by 5 bases, with 21 bases left in between. The CDR3 is made up of 17 amino acids. Per germline, CDR1 MDHEN and CDR2 SYDVKM.

CDR3 DNA sequence: TGTGCCAGCAGCCAAGTAAAGGGCCCGGGGCTAGCGGGAGTCTACGAGCAGTACTTC. Its protein product is CASSQVKGPGLAGVYEQYF. The chain employs TRBV14 and TRBJ2-7; 10 nucleotides agree with TRBD2. The CDR3 covers 19 residues. Per the germline V gene, CDR1 is SGHDN and CDR2 is FVKESK. Germline trimming cut 1 base from V and 3 bases from J; bases unmatched to any gene: 15.

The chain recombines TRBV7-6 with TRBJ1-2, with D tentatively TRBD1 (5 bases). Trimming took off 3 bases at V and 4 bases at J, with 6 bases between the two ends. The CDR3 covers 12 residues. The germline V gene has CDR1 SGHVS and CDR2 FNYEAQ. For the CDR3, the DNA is TGTGCCAGCAGCTTGGGGGGCTATGGCTACACCTTC. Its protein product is CASSLGGYGYTF.

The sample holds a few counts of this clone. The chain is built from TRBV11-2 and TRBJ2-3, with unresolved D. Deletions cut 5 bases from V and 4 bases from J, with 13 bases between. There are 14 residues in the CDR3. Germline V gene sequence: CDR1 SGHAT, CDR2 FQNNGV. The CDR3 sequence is CASSLLSISDTQYF. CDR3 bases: TGTGCCAGCAGCCTCTTATCTATCTCAGATACGCAGTATTTT.

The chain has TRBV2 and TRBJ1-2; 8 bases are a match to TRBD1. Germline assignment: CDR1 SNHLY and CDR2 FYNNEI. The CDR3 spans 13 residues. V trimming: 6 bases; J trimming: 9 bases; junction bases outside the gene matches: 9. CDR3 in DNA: TGTGCCAGCAGCCCCGGGACAGGCGAGAGCTACACCTTC. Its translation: CASSPGTGESYTF.

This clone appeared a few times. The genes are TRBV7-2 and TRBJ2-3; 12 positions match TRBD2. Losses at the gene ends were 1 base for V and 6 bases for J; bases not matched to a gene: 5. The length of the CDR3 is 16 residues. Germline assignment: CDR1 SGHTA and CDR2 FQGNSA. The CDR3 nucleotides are TGTGCCAGCAGCTTAGGTCTAGCGGGAGGGTCGGATACGCAGTATTTT. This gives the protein CASSLGLAGGSDTQYF.

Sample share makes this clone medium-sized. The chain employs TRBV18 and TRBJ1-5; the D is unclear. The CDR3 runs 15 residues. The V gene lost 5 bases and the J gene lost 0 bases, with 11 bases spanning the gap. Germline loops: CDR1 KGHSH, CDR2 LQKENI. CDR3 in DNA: TGTGCCAGCTCAGCCGACGGAAATAGCAATCAGCCCCAGCATTTT. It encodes CASSADGNSNQPQHF.

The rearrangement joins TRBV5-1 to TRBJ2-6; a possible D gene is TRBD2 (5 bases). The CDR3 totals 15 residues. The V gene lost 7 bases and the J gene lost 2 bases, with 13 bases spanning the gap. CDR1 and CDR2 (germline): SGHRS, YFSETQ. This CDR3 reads CASAGGRTGANVLTF. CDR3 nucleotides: TGCGCCAGCGCAGGCGGGCGGACTGGGGCCAACGTCCTGACTTTC.

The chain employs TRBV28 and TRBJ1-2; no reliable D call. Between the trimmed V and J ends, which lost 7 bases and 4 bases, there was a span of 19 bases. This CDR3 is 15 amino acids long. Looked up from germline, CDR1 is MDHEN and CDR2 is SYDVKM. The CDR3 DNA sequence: TGTGCCAGCACGGAATCGAGAGAGTCGCTCTATGGCTACACCTTC. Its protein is CASTESRESLYGYTF.

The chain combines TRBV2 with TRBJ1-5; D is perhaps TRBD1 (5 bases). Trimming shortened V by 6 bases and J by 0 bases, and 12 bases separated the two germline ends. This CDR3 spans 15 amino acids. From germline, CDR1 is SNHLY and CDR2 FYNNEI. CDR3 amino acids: CASRAGTFSNQPQHF. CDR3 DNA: TGTGCCAGCAGGGCAGGGACTTTTAGCAATCAGCCCCAGCATTTT.

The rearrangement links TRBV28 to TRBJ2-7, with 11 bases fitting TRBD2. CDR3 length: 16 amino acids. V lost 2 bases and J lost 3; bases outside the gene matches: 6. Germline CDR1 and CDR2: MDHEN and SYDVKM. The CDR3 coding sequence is TGTGCCAGCAGTTTACCCTTAGCGGGAGGGGTCTACGAGCAGTACTTC. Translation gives CASSLPLAGGVYEQYF. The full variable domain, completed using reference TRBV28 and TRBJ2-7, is DVKVTQSSRYLVKRTGEKVFLECVQDMDHENMFWYRQDPGLGLRLIYFSYDVKMKEKGDIPEGYSVSREKKERFSLILESASTNQTSMYLCASSLPLAGGVYEQYFGPGTRLTVT.

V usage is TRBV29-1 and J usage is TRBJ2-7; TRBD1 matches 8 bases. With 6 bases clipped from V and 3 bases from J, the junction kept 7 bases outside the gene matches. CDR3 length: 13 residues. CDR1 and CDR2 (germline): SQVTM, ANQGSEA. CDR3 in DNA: TGCAGCGTCGCTACAGGGGGAATCTACGAGCAGTACTTC. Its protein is CSVATGGIYEQYF.

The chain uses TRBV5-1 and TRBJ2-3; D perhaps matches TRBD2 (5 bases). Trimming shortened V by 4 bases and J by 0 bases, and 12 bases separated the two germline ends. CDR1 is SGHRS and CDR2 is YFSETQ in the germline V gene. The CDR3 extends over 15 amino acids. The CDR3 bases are TGCGCCAGCAGCAGAAGCGGAGGTAGCACAGATACGCAGTATTTT. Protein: CASSRSGGSTDTQYF. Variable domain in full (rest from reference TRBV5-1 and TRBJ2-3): KAGVTQTPRYLIKTRGQQVTLSCSPISGHRSVSWYQQTPGQGLQFLFEYFSETQRNKGNFPGRFSGRQFSNSRSEMNVSTLELGDSALYLCASSRSGGSTDTQYFGPGTRLTVL.

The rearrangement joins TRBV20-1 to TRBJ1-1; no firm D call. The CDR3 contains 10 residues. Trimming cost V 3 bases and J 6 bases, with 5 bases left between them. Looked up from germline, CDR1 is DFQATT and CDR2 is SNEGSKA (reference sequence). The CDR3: CSASISEAFF. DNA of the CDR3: TGCAGTGCTAGTATTTCTGAAGCTTTCTTT.

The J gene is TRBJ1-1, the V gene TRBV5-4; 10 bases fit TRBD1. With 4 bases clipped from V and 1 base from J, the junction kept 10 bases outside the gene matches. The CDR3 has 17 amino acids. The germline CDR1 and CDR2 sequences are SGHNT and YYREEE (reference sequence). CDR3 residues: CASSPRPGQGWNTEAFF. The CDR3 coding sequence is TGTGCCAGCAGCCCACGTCCGGGACAGGGGTGGAACACTGAAGCTTTCTTT.

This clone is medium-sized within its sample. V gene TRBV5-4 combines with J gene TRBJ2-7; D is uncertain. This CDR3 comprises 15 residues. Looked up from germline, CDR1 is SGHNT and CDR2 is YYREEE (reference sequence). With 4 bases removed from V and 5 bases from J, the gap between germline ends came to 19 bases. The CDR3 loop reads CASSPDVGNVDEQYF. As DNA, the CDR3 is TGTGCCAGCAGCCCCGATGTGGGAAATGTCGACGAGCAGTACTTC. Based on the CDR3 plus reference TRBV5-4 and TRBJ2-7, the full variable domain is ETGVTQSPTHLIKTRGQQVTLRCSSQSGHNTVSWYQQALGQGPQFIFQYYREEENGRGNFPPRFSGLQFPNYSSELNVNALELDDSALYLCASSPDVGNVDEQYFGPGTRLTVT.

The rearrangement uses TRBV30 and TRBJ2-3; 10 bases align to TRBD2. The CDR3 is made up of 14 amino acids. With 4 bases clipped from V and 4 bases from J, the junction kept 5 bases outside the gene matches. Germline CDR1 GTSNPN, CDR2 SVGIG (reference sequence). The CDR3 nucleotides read TGTGCCTGGAATTTTGGACTAGCGGCAGATACGCAGTATTTT. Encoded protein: CAWNFGLAADTQYF.

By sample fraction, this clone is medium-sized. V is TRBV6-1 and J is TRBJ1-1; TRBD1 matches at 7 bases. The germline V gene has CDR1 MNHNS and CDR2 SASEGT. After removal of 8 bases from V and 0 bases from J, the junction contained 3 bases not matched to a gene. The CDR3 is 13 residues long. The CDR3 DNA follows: TGTGCCAGCGGGGGACAGCTGAACACTGAAGCTTTCTTT. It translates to CASGGQLNTEAFF.

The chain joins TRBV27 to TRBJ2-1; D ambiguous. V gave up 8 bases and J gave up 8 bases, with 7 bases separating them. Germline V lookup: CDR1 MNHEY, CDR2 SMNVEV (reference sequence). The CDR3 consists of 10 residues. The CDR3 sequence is CASGLDEQFF. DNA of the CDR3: TGTGCCAGCGGTCTAGATGAGCAGTTCTTC.

CDR3 nucleotides: TGTGCCAGCAGGGACGGTTCCTACGAGCAGTACTTC. Its protein is CASRDGSYEQYF. V gene TRBV5-3 combines with J gene TRBJ2-7; D tentatively fits TRBD1 or TRBD2 (5 bases each). TRBV5-3 is given ORF status, its function remaining uncertain. This CDR3 spans 12 amino acids. Trimming took off 8 bases at V and 1 base at J, with 10 bases between the two ends.

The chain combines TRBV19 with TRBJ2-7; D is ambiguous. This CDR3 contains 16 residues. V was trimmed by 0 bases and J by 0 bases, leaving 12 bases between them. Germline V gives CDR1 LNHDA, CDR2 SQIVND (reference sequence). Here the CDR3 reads CASSIDGSSSSYEQYF. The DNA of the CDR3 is TGTGCCAGTAGTATAGACGGGTCCTCCAGCTCCTACGAGCAGTACTTC. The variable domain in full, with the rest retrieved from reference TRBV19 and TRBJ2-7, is DGGITQSPKYLFRKEGQNVTLSCEQNLNHDAMYWYRQDPGQGLRLIYYSQIVNDFQKGDIAEGYSVSREKKESFPLTVTSAQKNPTAFYLCASSIDGSSSSYEQYFGPGTRLTVT.

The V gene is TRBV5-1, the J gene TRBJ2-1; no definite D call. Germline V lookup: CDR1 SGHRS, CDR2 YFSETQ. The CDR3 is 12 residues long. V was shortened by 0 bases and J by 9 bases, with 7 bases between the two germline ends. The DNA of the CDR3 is TGCGCCAGCAGCTTGGTAGTCACTGAGCAGTTCTTC. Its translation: CASSLVVTEQFF.

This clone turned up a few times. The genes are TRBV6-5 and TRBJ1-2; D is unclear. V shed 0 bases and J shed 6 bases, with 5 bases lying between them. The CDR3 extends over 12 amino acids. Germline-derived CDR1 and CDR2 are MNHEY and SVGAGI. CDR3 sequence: CASSYSGDGYTF. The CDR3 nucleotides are TGTGCCAGCAGTTACTCGGGTGATGGCTACACCTTC.

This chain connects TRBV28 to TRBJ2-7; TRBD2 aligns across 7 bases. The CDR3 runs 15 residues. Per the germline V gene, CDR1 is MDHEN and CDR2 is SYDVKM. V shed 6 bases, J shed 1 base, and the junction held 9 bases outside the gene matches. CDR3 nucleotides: TGTGCCAGCAGCTCTCCTAGCGGTCTTTCCTACGAGCAGTACTTC. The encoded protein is CASSSPSGLSYEQYF.

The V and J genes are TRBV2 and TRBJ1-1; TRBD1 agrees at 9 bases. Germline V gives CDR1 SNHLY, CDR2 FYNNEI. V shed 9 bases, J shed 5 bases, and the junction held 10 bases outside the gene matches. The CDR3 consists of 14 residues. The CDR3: CASRDRGGKTEAFF. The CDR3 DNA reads TGTGCCAGTAGAGACAGGGGGGGGAAGACTGAAGCTTTCTTT.

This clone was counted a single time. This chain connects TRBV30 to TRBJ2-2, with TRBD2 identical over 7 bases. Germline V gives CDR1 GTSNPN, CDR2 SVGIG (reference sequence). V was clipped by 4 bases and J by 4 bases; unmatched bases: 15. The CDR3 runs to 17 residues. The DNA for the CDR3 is TGTGCCTGGAATATGTTCGGGGCGGGAGTGGCCACCGGGGAGCTGTTTTTT. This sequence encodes CAWNMFGAGVATGELFF.